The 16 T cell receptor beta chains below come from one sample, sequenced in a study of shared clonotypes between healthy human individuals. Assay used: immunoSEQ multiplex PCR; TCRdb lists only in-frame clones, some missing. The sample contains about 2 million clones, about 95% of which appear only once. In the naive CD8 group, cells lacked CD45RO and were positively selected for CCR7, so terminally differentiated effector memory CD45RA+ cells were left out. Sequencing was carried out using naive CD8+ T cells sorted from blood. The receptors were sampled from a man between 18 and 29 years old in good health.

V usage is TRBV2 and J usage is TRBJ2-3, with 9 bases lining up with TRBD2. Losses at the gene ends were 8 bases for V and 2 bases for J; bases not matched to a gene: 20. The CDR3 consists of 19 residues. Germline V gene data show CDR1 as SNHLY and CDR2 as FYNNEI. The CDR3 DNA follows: TGTGCCAGCCTAGTCTCAATATACGGGCTAGCGGGATTCACAGATACGCAGTATTTT. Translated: CASLVSIYGLAGFTDTQYF.

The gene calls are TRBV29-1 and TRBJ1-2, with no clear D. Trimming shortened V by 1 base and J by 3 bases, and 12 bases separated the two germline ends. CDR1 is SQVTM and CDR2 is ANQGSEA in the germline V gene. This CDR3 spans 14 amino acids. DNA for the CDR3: TGCAGCGTTGAAGGGTCGGGATCCCACTATGGCTACACCTTC. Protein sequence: CSVEGSGSHYGYTF.

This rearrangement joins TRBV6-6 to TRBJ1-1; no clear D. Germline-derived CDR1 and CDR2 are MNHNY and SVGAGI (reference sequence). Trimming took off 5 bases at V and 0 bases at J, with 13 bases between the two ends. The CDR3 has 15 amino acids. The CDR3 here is CASSSPGSMNTEAFF. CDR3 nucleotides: TGTGCCAGCAGTAGCCCCGGATCAATGAACACTGAAGCTTTCTTT.

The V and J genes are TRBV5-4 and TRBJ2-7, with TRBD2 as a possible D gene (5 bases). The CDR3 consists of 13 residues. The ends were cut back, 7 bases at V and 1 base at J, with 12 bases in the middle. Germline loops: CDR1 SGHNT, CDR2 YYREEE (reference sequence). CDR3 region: CASGNRGSYEQYF. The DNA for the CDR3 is TGTGCCAGCGGCAACCGGGGTTCCTACGAGCAGTACTTC. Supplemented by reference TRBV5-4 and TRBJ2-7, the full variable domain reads ETGVTQSPTHLIKTRGQQVTLRCSSQSGHNTVSWYQQALGQGPQFIFQYYREEENGRGNFPPRFSGLQFPNYSSELNVNALELDDSALYLCASGNRGSYEQYFGPGTRLTVT.

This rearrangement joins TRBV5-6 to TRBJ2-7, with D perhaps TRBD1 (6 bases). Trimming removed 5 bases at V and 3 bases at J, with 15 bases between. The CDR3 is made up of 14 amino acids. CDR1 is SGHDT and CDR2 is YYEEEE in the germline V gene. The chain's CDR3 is CASRPAAGVYEQYF. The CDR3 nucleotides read TGTGCCAGCAGGCCCGCGGCAGGGGTCTACGAGCAGTACTTC.

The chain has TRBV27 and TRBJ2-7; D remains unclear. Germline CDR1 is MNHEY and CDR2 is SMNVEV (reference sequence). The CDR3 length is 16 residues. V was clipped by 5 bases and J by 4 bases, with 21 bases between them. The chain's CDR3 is CASSLTRVGQVYEQYF. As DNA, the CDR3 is TGTGCCAGCAGTCTAACCCGAGTAGGGCAGGTGTACGAGCAGTACTTC.

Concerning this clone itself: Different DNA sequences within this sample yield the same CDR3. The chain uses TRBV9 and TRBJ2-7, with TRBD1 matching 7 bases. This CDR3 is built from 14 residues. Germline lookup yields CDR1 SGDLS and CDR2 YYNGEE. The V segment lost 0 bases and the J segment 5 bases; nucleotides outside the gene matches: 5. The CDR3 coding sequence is TGTGCCAGCAGCGTAGGAGGGGGCACCCACGAGCAGTACTTC. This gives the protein CASSVGGGTHEQYF. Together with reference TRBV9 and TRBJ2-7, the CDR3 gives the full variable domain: DSGVTQTPKHLITATGQRVTLRCSPRSGDLSVYWYQQSLDQGLQFLIQYYNGEERAKGNILERFSAQQFPDLHSELNLSSLELGDSALYFCASSVGGGTHEQYFGPGTRLTVT.

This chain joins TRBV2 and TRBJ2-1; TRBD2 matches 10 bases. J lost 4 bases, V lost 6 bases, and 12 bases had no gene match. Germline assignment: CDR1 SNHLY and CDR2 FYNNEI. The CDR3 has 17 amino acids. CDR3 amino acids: CASRDGSRLAGYNEQFF. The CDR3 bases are TGTGCCAGCAGAGATGGATCAAGACTAGCGGGTTACAATGAGCAGTTCTTC.

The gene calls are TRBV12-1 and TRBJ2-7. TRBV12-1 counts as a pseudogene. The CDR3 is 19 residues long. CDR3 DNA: TGTGCCAGCAGCAGTCCGGAGGGAAGCCCAGACAGGAGCTCCTACGAGCAGTACTTC. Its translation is CASSSPEGSPDRSSYEQYF.

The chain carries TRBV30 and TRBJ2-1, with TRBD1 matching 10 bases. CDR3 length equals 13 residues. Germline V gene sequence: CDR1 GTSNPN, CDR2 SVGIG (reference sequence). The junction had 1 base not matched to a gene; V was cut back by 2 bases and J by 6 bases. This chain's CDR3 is CAWSRDRGNEQFF. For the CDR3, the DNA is TGTGCCTGGAGTCGGGACAGGGGCAATGAGCAGTTCTTC.

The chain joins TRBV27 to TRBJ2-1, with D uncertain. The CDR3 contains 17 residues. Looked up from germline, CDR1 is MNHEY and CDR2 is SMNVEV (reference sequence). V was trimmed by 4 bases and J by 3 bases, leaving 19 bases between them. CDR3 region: CASSSLDDHPFYNEQFF. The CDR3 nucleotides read TGTGCCAGCAGTTCCCTCGATGACCACCCCTTCTACAATGAGCAGTTCTTC.

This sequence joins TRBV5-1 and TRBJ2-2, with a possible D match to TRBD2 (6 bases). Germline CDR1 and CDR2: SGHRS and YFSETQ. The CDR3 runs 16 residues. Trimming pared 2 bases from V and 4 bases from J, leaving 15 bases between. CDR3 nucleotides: TGCGCCAGCAGCTTTTCCGGGGAGGAGGGCACCGGGGAGCTGTTTTTT. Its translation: CASSFSGEEGTGELFF.

The CDR3 DNA follows: TGTGCCAGCAGCTTACCCTACAGTCCCCCGCACTACGAGCAGTACTTC. Its protein is CASSLPYSPPHYEQYF. This chain joins TRBV11-2 and TRBJ2-7; D unclear. This CDR3 has 16 residues. Germline V gene data show CDR1 as SGHAT and CDR2 as FQNNGV. The V end was cut by 2 bases, the J end by 3 bases, with 17 bases between.

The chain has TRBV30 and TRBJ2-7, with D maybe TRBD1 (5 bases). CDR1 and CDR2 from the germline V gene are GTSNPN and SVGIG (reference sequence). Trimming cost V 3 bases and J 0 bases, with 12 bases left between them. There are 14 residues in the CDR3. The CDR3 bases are TGTGCCTGGAGACAAGGGGTCAGCTCCTACGAGCAGTACTTC. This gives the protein CAWRQGVSSYEQYF.

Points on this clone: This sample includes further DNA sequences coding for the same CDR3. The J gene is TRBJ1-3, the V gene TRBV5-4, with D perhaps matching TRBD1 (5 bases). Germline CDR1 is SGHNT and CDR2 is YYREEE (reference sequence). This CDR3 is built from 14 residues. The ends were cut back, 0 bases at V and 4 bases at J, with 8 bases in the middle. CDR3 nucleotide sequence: TGTGCCAGCAGCTTGGTTGGGGCCGGAAACACCATATATTTT. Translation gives CASSLVGAGNTIYF.

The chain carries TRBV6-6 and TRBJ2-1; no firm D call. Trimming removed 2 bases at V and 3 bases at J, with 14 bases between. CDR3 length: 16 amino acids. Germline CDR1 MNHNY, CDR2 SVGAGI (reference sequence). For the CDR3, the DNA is TGTGCCAGCAGTTACGAAGCCAGCCTAGGCTACAATGAGCAGTTCTTC. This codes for CASSYEASLGYNEQFF.